This T cell receptor beta chain comes out of a study of control samples from healthy donors and cancer patients. Assay: immunoSEQ multiplex PCR; the TCRdb copy retains only in-frame clones and omits some. The table lists 400,000 to 450,000 clones, around 90% of them singletons. Between the trimmed V and J ends, which lost 0 bases and 4 bases, there was a span of 15 bases. This CDR3 has 16 amino acids. Germline V gives CDR1 MNHEY, CDR2 SMNVEV (reference sequence). The V and J genes are TRBV27 and TRBJ1-2; perhaps TRBD1 as D (5 bases). Sequencing used PBMCs. The sequence came from a man in his forties with head and neck cancer. The CDR3 region is CASSLSPNGGAYGYTF. CDR3 DNA: TGTGCCAGCAGTTTATCCCCTAACGGAGGGGCCTATGGCTACACCTTC.